Below, 25 T cell receptor beta chains from the same sample are listed, as sequenced in a study of tumor-infiltrating lymphocytes in primary liver carcinoma. The authors made TCR beta cDNA from around 500 ng total RNA with a constant-region primer. Slightly modified ARM-PCR served as the procedure for the TCR beta libraries. These libraries came from three rounds of nested multiplex PCR. Amplification in the first two PCR rounds was performed using TRBV1-TRBV30 forward primers and a C-beta reverse primer for approximately 10 cycles each. TCRdb analysed the multiplex PCR reads with MiXCR anew, one entry per CDR3 protein. The table records hundreds of thousands of distinct CDR3 sequences, approximately 58% of them present only once. Germline DNA was extracted too, while blood RNA derived from unsorted whole blood. Sequences were obtained from peripheral blood. The receptors shown here come from a woman in her 30s with primary liver carcinoma and hepatitis B virus infection.

Only one count was recorded for this clonotype. The V gene is TRBV30, the J gene TRBJ2-7, with D possibly being TRBD2 (5 bases). V was cut by 4 bases and J by 7 bases, with 20 bases left in between. Germline CDR1 and CDR2: GTSNPN and SVGIG (reference sequence). The CDR3 has 14 amino acids. As DNA, the CDR3 is TGTGCCTGGAATGTTGTTGGAGGAAGAGCGGAGCAGTACTTC. This translates into CAWNVVGGRAEQYF.

The rearrangement joins TRBV11-2 to TRBJ2-5; 7 bases agree with TRBD1. CDR1 and CDR2 from the germline V gene are SGHAT and FQNNGV. The V gene end was trimmed by 9 bases and the J gene end by 1 base; junction bases not matched to a gene: 14. The CDR3 sequence is 16 residues long. Here the CDR3 DNA reads TGTGCCAGTAGCGCTGAGGGGGCGGTACCCCAAGAGACCCAGTACTTC. This gives the protein CASSAEGAVPQETQYF.

Points on this clonotype: Compared with germline, one end of the junction differs, possibly owing to a read error. This rearrangement joins TRBV7-9 to TRBJ2-7; no reliable D call. The germline V gene encodes CDR1 SEHNR and CDR2 FQNEAQ (reference sequence). The CDR3 extends over 8 amino acids. The CDR3 is CASDEQNF. The CDR3 region has the DNA TGTGCCAGCGACGAGCAGAACTTC.

This clonotype has at least ten counts. This sequence joins TRBV6-5 and TRBJ1-2; D ambiguous. This CDR3 contains 13 residues. V gave up 6 bases and J gave up 8 bases, with 16 bases separating them. The germline V gene has CDR1 MNHEY and CDR2 SVGAGI. The CDR3 bases are TGTGCCAGCAGCCTCTCGCGGGCGGGGGGCTACACCTTC. Amino acid sequence: CASSLSRAGGYTF.

The chain has TRBV6-2 or TRBV6-3 and TRBJ2-1; TRBD1 agrees at 10 bases. V lost 0 bases to trimming and J lost 8 bases; unmatched junction nucleotides: 16. Germline V lookup: CDR1 MNHEY, CDR2 SVGEGT. This CDR3 has 19 amino acids. For the CDR3, the DNA is TGTGCCAGCAGTTACTCGATTTATTCCCCCCGACAGGGGGCTTATGAGCAGTTCTTC. This sequence encodes CASSYSIYSPRQGAYEQFF.

Regarding this clonotype: A single base separates this from a much larger clone, so it may be a read error. CDR3 amino acids: CASGQVSDTQYF. The DNA for the CDR3 is TGTGCCAGCGGACAGGTATCAGATACGCAGTATTTT. V is TRBV6-5 and J is TRBJ2-3; TRBD1 agrees at 7 bases. Unmatched junction bases numbered 3, after V lost 8 bases and J lost 4 bases. The CDR3 consists of 12 residues. Germline V gives CDR1 MNHEY, CDR2 SVGAGI.

The rearrangement links TRBV28 to TRBJ2-1; D call uncertain. The CDR3 is made up of 17 amino acids. V lost 5 bases to trimming and J lost 7 bases, with 24 bases between them. Germline V CDR1 and CDR2: MDHEN, SYDVKM. The CDR3 DNA reads as TGTGCCAGCAGTAAATACCCCCGAGGAAGCCCCGTTAATGAGCAGTTCTTC. Its translation: CASSKYPRGSPVNEQFF.

This clonotype was recorded a few times. The chain has TRBV6-2 or TRBV6-3 and TRBJ2-7; 9 positions agree with TRBD2. V shed 5 bases and J 6 bases; nucleotides not matched to a gene: 17. CDR1 MNHEY and CDR2 SVGEGT come from the germline V gene. The CDR3 is 17 amino acids. The CDR3 sequence: CASSDPLYSGSSVEQYF. CDR3 DNA sequence: TGTGCCAGCAGTGACCCCCTCTATAGCGGGAGTAGTGTCGAGCAGTACTTC.

This chain uses TRBV11-2 with TRBJ2-3, with a tentative D call TRBD2 (5 bases). The germline CDR1 and CDR2 sequences are SGHAT and FQNNGV. Trimming removed 5 bases from V and 5 bases from J, with 20 bases in between. There are 16 residues in the CDR3. The CDR3 coding sequence is TGTGCCAGCAGCCCGAGGGAGACATCGAGTATAGATACGCAGTATTTT. This codes for CASSPRETSSIDTQYF.

This clonotype came up many times. The chain combines TRBV5-1 with TRBJ2-7; D not certain. This CDR3 is built from 12 residues. Trimming stripped 5 bases from V and 10 bases from J, with 16 bases between. The germline V gene has CDR1 SGHRS and CDR2 YFSETQ. For the CDR3, the DNA is TGCGCCAGCAGTTCCGGGCCAGGCTACCAGTACTTC. Translating it yields CASSSGPGYQYF.

To note about this clonotype: It may be a read error: a sequence one base away is much more abundant. J is TRBJ1-6 and V is TRBV6-5; the D gene is possibly TRBD1 (6 bases). Trimming cost V 9 bases and J 8 bases, with 17 bases left between them. Germline CDR1 MNHEY, CDR2 SVGAGI. The CDR3 contains 14 residues. CDR3 nucleotide sequence: TGTGCCAGGACCATAAAGGGGGGGGATTCACCCCTCCACTTT. Translated: CARTIKGGDSPLHF.

This chain links TRBV12-3 or TRBV12-4 with TRBJ1-3; TRBD1 matches at 8 bases. J gave up 0 bases and V 5 bases, and 3 bases lay outside the gene matches. CDR3 length: 15 amino acids. The CDR3 DNA follows: TGTGCCAGCAGTCTTGGGACAGGCTCTGGAAACACCATATATTTT. Protein product: CASSLGTGSGNTIYF.

This clonotype was observed a few times. The rearrangement joins TRBV5-5 to TRBJ2-7; 8 bases are shared with TRBD1. The CDR3 spans 14 residues. Trimming took 1 base from V and 6 from J; bases not matched to a gene: 6. Germline lookup yields CDR1 SGHKS and CDR2 YYEKEE (reference sequence). The CDR3 region has the DNA TGTGCCAGCAGCTTGACGCAGGGGGCGGTCGAGCAGTACTTC. It is translated as CASSLTQGAVEQYF.

Comment on this clonotype: The CDR3 end shows no conserved phenylalanine or tryptophan, and so a read error is likely. The chain carries TRBV7-9 and TRBJ2-4, with D possibly being TRBD2 (6 bases). The V and J ends lost 7 bases and 10 bases respectively, with 14 bases between them. This CDR3 has 12 residues. Looked up from germline, CDR1 is SEHNR and CDR2 is FQNEAQ (reference sequence). The CDR3 coding sequence is TGTGCCAGCACCATCCCCGGGGGAATTCAGTACATC. Protein sequence: CASTIPGGIQYI.

The chain uses TRBV11-2 and TRBJ2-2; weak D call: TRBD1 (6 bases). The CDR3 runs 15 residues. Deletions cut 7 bases from V and 5 bases from J, with 17 bases between. CDR1 and CDR2 (germline): SGHAT, FQNNGV. The CDR3 protein is CASTDGTKNTGELFF. CDR3 nucleotide sequence: TGTGCCAGCACGGATGGGACAAAGAATACCGGGGAGCTGTTTTTT. The full variable domain, its missing parts supplied by reference TRBV11-2 and TRBJ2-2, is EAGVAQSPRYKIIEKRQSVAFWCNPISGHATLYWYQQILGQGPKLLIQFQNNGVVDDSQLPKDRFSAERLKGVDSTLKIQPAKLEDSAVYLCASTDGTKNTGELFFGEGSRLTVL.

Of note for this clonotype: An end of the junction differs from the germline gene, which may be a read error. The chain uses TRBV6-5 and TRBJ1-5, with 7 positions matching TRBD1. The germline V gene has CDR1 MNHEY and CDR2 SVGAGI. This CDR3 has 14 amino acids. In nucleotides, the CDR3 is TGTGCCAGCAGGCGACAGGGTCATATTCAGCTCCAGCATTTT. The encoded protein is CASRRQGHIQLQHF.

This clonotype was recorded many times. V is TRBV11-2 and J is TRBJ2-1, with 12 bases identical to TRBD2. The CDR3 spans 15 residues. V lost 2 bases, J lost 9 bases, and 5 bases stayed unmatched. CDR1 SGHAT and CDR2 FQNNGV come from the germline V gene. Here the CDR3 DNA reads TGTGCCAGCAGCTTACGACTAGCGGGAGTTGGTGAGCAGTTCTTC. Its translation: CASSLRLAGVGEQFF. Based on the CDR3 plus reference TRBV11-2 and TRBJ2-1, the full variable domain is EAGVAQSPRYKIIEKRQSVAFWCNPISGHATLYWYQQILGQGPKLLIQFQNNGVVDDSQLPKDRFSAERLKGVDSTLKIQPAKLEDSAVYLCASSLRLAGVGEQFFGPGTRLTVL.

The gene calls are TRBV4-1 and TRBJ2-7; 9 bases match TRBD2. Germline-derived CDR1 and CDR2 are MGHRA and YSYEKL. J lost 7 bases, V lost 2 bases, and 21 bases had no gene match. CDR3 length: 19 residues. The CDR3 reads CASSQTPGLAHQMGGEQYF. For the CDR3, the DNA is TGCGCCAGCAGCCAAACCCCGGGACTAGCCCATCAGATGGGTGGGGAGCAGTACTTC.

The V call is TRBV7-9, the J call TRBJ1-1, with 7 bases aligning to TRBD1. Trimming cost V 10 bases and J 1 base; bases outside gene matches: 3. The CDR3 runs to 12 residues. Per the germline V gene, CDR1 is SEHNR and CDR2 is FQNEAQ (reference sequence). The CDR3 DNA reads as TGTGCCACCCGGACAGGGAACACTGAAGCTTTCTTT. Residues: CATRTGNTEAFF.

This clonotype occurred many times. J is TRBJ2-7 and V is TRBV29-1; 8 positions agree with TRBD1. Trimming took 5 bases from V and 0 from J; bases not matched to a gene: 3. This CDR3 contains 13 residues. CDR1 is SQVTM, CDR2 ANQGSEA, per germline. The CDR3 sequence is CSVRTGSSYEQYF. CDR3 coding DNA: TGCAGCGTTCGGACAGGGAGCTCCTACGAGCAGTACTTC.

Points on this clonotype: At one end, the junction sequence differs from germline, possibly due to a read error. This chain uses TRBV6-7 with TRBJ2-7; D is undetermined. TRBV6-7 is given ORF status, its function remaining uncertain. The CDR3 has 11 amino acids. The CDR3 spells CANSSLPAQYF. The CDR3 bases are TGTGCCAACAGTTCCCTCCCCGCGCAGTACTTC.

This sequence joins TRBV10-3 and TRBJ2-1; 7 bases fit TRBD2. Germline CDR1 ENHRY, CDR2 SYGVKD. V shed 2 bases, J shed 7 bases, and the junction held 8 bases outside the gene matches. This CDR3 has 15 amino acids. CDR3 region: CAISEPKASGNEQFF. The CDR3 DNA follows: TGTGCCATCAGTGAGCCCAAGGCTAGCGGAAATGAGCAGTTCTTC.

To note about this clonotype: Without the conserved terminal phenylalanine or tryptophan, this CDR3 likely stems from a read error. The chain uses TRBV4-3 and TRBJ2-7; TRBD2 matches at 10 bases. V lost 1 base, J lost 6 bases, and 6 bases stayed unmatched. This CDR3 comprises 15 residues. From germline, CDR1 is LGHNA and CDR2 YSLEER. This CDR3 is CASSQGLAGDSEQYS. The CDR3 coding sequence is TGCGCCAGCAGCCAAGGGCTAGCGGGAGATTCCGAGCAGTACTCC.

V usage is TRBV29-1 and J usage is TRBJ1-2; no reliable D call. Trimming removed 7 bases from V and 6 bases from J, with 18 bases in between. This CDR3 comprises 13 residues. Germline V gives CDR1 SQVTM, CDR2 ANQGSEA. CDR3 protein: CSGLLGTADGYTF. In DNA form, the CDR3 reads TGCAGCGGCCTTTTGGGTACTGCAGATGGCTACACCTTC.

Written as DNA, the CDR3 is TGTGCCAGCAGCGTTTCAATCGGGATGGGGAATCAGCCCCAGCATTTT. This translates into CASSVSIGMGNQPQHF. The rearrangement joins TRBV7-9 to TRBJ1-5; D unresolved. CDR1 is SEHNR, CDR2 FQNEAQ, per germline (reference sequence). The CDR3 runs 16 residues. V was clipped by 5 bases and J by 4 bases, with 18 bases between them.